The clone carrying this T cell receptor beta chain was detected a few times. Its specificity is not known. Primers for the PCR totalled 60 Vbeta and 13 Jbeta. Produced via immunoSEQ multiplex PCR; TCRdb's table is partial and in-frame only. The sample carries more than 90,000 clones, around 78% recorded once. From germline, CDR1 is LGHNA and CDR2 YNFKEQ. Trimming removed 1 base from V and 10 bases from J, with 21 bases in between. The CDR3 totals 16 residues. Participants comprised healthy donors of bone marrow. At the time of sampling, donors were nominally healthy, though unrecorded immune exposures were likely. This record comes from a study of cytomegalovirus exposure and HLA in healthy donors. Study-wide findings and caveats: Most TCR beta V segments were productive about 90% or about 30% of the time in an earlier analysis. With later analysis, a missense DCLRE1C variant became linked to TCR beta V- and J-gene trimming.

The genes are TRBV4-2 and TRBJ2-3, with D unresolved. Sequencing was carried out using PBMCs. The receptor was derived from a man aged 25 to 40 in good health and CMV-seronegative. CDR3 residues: CASSQVLPPSGPPQYF. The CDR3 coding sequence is TGTGCCAGCAGCCAAGTGCTCCCCCCTTCGGGTCCTCCGCAGTATTTT.